This entry describes one TCR beta chain. In its sample, this clone was seen a few times. It has no known antigen specificity. There are no base qualities to consult, and no much larger clone falls within one base. The junction carries 6 bases between V and J, which are trimmed by 1 base and 0 bases respectively. The germline V gene (reference sequence) gives CDR1 as GTSNPN and CDR2 as SVGIG. The CDR3 contains 13 residues, cysteine and phenylalanine counted. The only DNA kept is the CDR3, 39 bases in frame from the first base. The immunoSEQ Assay, a bias-controlled multiplex PCR, was used to amplify TCRbeta CDR3 regions from genomic DNA. Processing in the source paper ran as follows. The number of nucleated cells in each sample was estimated by amplification of reference gene primers within the assay. To quantify the absolute abundance of each unique TCRbeta CDR3 rearrangement, sequence reads were collapsed and filtered. For each sample, productive Simpson clonality was calculated by taking the square root of Simpson's diversity index across productive rearrangements. The immuneACCESS repertoire file appears here via TCRdb, limited to in-frame rearrangements. These files lack a portion of the clones; in checked studies, under half of the deficit traces to unresolved V genes, and the cause of the others is not known. The DNA gave D and trimming, while V, J and clone size come from that table. Recorded for this sample are about 170,000 clones; just under 95% of them occurred a single time. Together, the top ten hold about 5% of the sample.

This entry belongs to a study of blood T cell repertoires in COVID-19 (dated by TCRdb to 2018 to 2021). Notes on the research overall: Collaborator samples came from the United States, Italy and Spain and covered acute and convalescent phases of COVID-19. Sample metadata almost always included a de-identified subject ID, COVID-19 status, age in years and sex. Deeply sampled blood TCRbeta repertoires from subjects exposed to, actively infected with, or recovered from COVID-19 were included in the dataset. The prospective study material was composed of cDNA or gDNA derived from T cells, B-cell-depleted T cells, or PBMCs. Where available, HLA class I and class II types were obtained from metadata supplied by the sample provider rather than from assay-based typing. The repertoires were made available in a free public database intended to serve as a resource for research on the immune response to SARS-CoV-2. Samples were obtained from the ongoing ImmuneRACE study (first 160 participants) and from 950 to 1,500 subjects provided by 6 global collaborators. The paper as a whole reports these results and caveats: The amount of clinical and demographic metadata varied by source and participant and was provided uncurated.

Each collaborating institution followed its own protocols to collect whole blood in K2EDTA tubes. For TCRbeta analysis, collaborators shipped samples in one of three forms: frozen whole blood, isolated PBMCs, or DNA extracted from either of those sample types. The receptor comes from a woman between 50 and 59 years old with acute or convalescent COVID-19. The specimen was peripheral blood. The rearrangement combines TRBV30 with TRBJ1-1; no D gene can be assigned with confidence. The CDR3 reads as follows: CAWSAGMNTEAFF. At the DNA level, the sequence is TGTGCCTGGAGTGCGGGGATGAACACTGAAGCTTTCTTT.